This TCR beta chain was sequenced for a study of blood T cell repertoires in COVID-19. Trimming took 2 bases from V and 6 from J; bases not matched to a gene: 3. The germline V gene has CDR1 SGDLS and CDR2 YYNGEE. This CDR3 comprises 13 residues. Profiled with immunoSEQ multiplex PCR; TCRdb holds only in-frame clones, not every one. The sample has around 67,000 clones; roughly 88% are singletons. This chain links TRBV9 with TRBJ2-7, with TRBD1 matching 9 bases. The TCR comes from a woman aged 80 or over with active or convalescent COVID-19. The sequenced sample was peripheral blood. CDR3 nucleotide sequence: TGTGCCAGCAGCGTGGGACAGGGAAGCGAGCAGTACTTC. This sequence encodes CASSVGQGSEQYF.